The present T cell receptor beta chain was sequenced within a study of T cell responses to AZD1222 COVID-19 vaccine. General study results and limits: The breadth and depth of Spike-specific TCRs increased once two AZD1222 doses had been given.

Profiling relied on immunoSEQ multiplex PCR, and the TCRdb table lists in-frame clones only, not all of them. The sample lists 30,000 to 35,000 clones, approximately 80% occurring once. CDR1 SGDLS and CDR2 YYNGEE come from the germline V gene. J was trimmed by 7 bases and V by 3 bases; bases with no gene match: 10. This CDR3 is built from 16 residues. Note on this clone: The antigen is undetermined.

The V and J genes are TRBV9 and TRBJ1-3, with 10 bases matching TRBD1. This TCR came from an adult who received the AZD1222 COVID-19 vaccine. Sequences were derived from peripheral blood, sampled 28 days after the second AZD1222 dose. CDR3 sequence reads: CASSAATGQGRNTIYF. Written as DNA, the CDR3 is TGTGCCAGCAGCGCAGCGACGGGACAGGGGAGGAACACCATATATTTT.